The T cell receptor beta chain described here comes from a study of blood T cell repertoires in COVID-19. Germline loops: CDR1 KGHDR, CDR2 SFDVKD. The CDR3 covers 18 residues. With V trimmed by 0 bases and J by 8 bases, 11 bases remained unmatched. This table comes from immunoSEQ multiplex PCR, and its TCRdb copy is limited to in-frame clones, with some not included. The sample shows some 65,000 clones, 65% to 90% of them seen only once. The clonotype comes from a man aged 80 or over with acute or convalescent COVID-19. The chain joins TRBV24-1 to TRBJ2-1; 11 bases line up with TRBD2. The source material was peripheral blood. This CDR3 reads CATSDLTTLAGGKDEQFF. The CDR3 region has the DNA TGTGCCACCAGTGATTTGACAACCCTAGCGGGAGGAAAGGATGAGCAGTTCTTC.